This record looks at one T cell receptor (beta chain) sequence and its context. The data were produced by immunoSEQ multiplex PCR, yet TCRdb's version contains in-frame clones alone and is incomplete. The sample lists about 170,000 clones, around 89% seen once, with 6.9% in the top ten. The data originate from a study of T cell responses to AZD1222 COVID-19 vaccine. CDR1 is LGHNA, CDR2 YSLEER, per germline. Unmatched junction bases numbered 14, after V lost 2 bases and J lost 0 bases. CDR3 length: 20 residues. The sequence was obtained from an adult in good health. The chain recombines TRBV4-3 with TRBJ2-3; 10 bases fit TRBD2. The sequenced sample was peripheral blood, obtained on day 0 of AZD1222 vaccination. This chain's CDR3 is CASSQLAVTSGDSSTDTQYF. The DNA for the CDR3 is TGCGCCAGCAGCCAACTTGCGGTTACTAGCGGGGATTCTAGCACAGATACGCAGTATTTT.